This TCR beta chain derives from a study of vaccination and CD4 T cells after COVID-19. In the study overall: Collection of post-vaccine samples followed dose two by a median approximately 76 days, spanning a range of 14 to 241.

This CDR3 has 17 amino acids. Germline CDR1 is DFQATT and CDR2 is SNEGSKA (reference sequence). With respect to this clonotype: Its antigen is still unknown. One junction end does not reproduce the germline sequence, and a read error may be involved.

Treatment reported: roughly ten-day PBMC culture with coronavirus spike peptide pools or control peptides (ViraFEST assay). Wells that each held fewer than 2.5 million PBMCs were cultured with 9.5 to 10 IU/ml IL-2 and around 10 ug/ml peptide pools. Researchers used the Oncomine TCR Beta short-read assay to sequence DNA from cultured CD4+ T cells. TCRdb itself ran the PCR reads through MiXCR, one entry per CDR3 protein. The sample yields approximately 20,000 distinct CDR3 sequences, 35% to 55% seen once. The TCR comes from a human donor who had recovered from COVID-19. Sequences were derived from CD4+ T cells from blood, cultured in vitro, sampled after SARS-CoV-2 vaccination. The V gene is TRBV20-1, the J gene TRBJ1-5, with 10 positions matching TRBD1. This CDR3 reads CSARVGTGVGSNQLQHF. The DNA of the CDR3 is TGCAGTGCTAGAGTGGGGACAGGGGTCGGTAGCAATCAGCTCCAGCATTTT.